In its sample, the clone carrying this TCR beta chain was seen once. This sample stems from a study of cytomegalovirus exposure and HLA in healthy donors. There are 14 residues in the CDR3. Deletions cut 3 bases from V and 3 bases from J, with 12 bases between. The V gene's germline CDR1 is SGHAT and CDR2 FQNNGV. The PCR had 60 Vbeta and 13 Jbeta primers. Clones were sequenced by immunoSEQ multiplex PCR, and TCRdb holds only the in-frame ones, with some missing. The table shows 120,000 to 150,000 clones, with roughly 80% occurring only once. The sequence derives from a man aged 40-55 years in good health and CMV-seropositive. Sequencing input: PBMCs. J is TRBJ2-7 and V is TRBV11-2, with D uncertain. Here the CDR3 DNA reads TGTGCCAGCAGCTTCATGCAGATAAGCTACGAGCAGTACTTC. Amino acids: CASSFMQISYEQYF.